This is a list of T cell receptor beta chains from one sample in a study of T cells in Graves' hyperthyroidism and ophthalmopathy. TCRdb independently ran MiXCR on the multiplex PCR reads; one entry per CDR3 protein. This sample has about 380,000 distinct CDR3 sequences, with under 20% found just once. The sequenced sample consisted of blood. Receptor source: a man younger than 30 with Graves' ophthalmopathy. CDR3s include the opening cysteine and the closing phenylalanine or tryptophan. The D gene is left open where the match is weak. Some rows have no size entry. The others give once, few or many, or a class for an expanded clone.

size: few; V: TRBV12-3/TRBV12-4; J: TRBJ1-5; length: 15; D: TRBD1; CDR3: CASRPGGAGNQPQHF; DNA: TGTGCCAGCAGGCCAGGGGGCGCCGGCAATCAGCCCCAGCATTTT
size: many; V: TRBV11-2; J: TRBJ1-5; length: 15; D: .; CDR3: CASSSSPGGHQPQHF; DNA: TGTGCCAGCAGCTCCTCCCCCGGCGGCCACCAGCCCCAGCATTTT
size: many; V: TRBV3-1; J: TRBJ2-1; length: 13; D: TRBD2; CDR3: CASSQRGRNEQFF; DNA: TGTGCCAGCTCGCAGCGGGGGAGGAATGAGCAGTTCTTC
size: many; V: TRBV20-1; J: TRBJ2-5; length: 18; D: .; CDR3: CSARDRDARYLSEETQYF; DNA: TGCAGTGCTAGAGATAGGGACGCCCGCTACCTGTCCGAAGAGACCCAGTACTTC
size: few; V: TRBV5-6; J: TRBJ2-5; length: 15; D: .; CDR3: CASSFGGGPQGTQYF; DNA: TGTGCCAGCAGCTTCGGCGGGGGCCCCCAGGGTACCCAGTACTTC
size: .; V: TRBV4-1; J: TRBJ2-4; length: 12; D: .; CDR3: CASSQVAGFQYF; DNA: TGCGCCAGCAGCCAAGTAGCCGGTTTTCAGTACTTC
size: many; V: TRBV7-2; J: TRBJ2-7; length: 14; D: .; CDR3: CASSLWQGRNEQYF; DNA: TGTGCCAGCAGCTTATGGCAGGGTAGAAACGAGCAGTACTTC
size: .; V: TRBV20-1; J: TRBJ1-3; length: 17; D: TRBD1; CDR3: CSARAFLGTVSGNTIYF; DNA: TGCAGTGCTAGGGCTTTCCTCGGGACAGTTTCTGGAAACACCATATATTTT
size: .; V: TRBV12-3/TRBV12-4; J: TRBJ1-6; length: 12; D: .; CDR3: CASSPSTSPLHF; DNA: TGTGCCAGCAGCCCGAGTACTTCACCCCTCCACTTT
size: few; V: TRBV6-1; J: TRBJ2-7; length: 14; D: .; CDR3: CASSEPGLHYEQYF; DNA: TGTGCCAGCAGTGAACCGGGGCTACACTACGAGCAGTACTTC
size: many; V: TRBV11-2; J: TRBJ1-6; length: 15; D: TRBD1; CDR3: CASNLLTGRNSPLHF; DNA: TGTGCCAGCAACCTCTTGACAGGGAGAAATTCACCCCTCCACTTT
size: many; V: TRBV28; J: TRBJ2-3; length: 14; D: .; CDR3: CASSLQGGTDTQYF; DNA: TGTGCCAGCAGTTTACAGGGAGGTACAGATACGCAGTATTTT
size: many; V: TRBV5-1; J: TRBJ2-5; length: 15; D: .; CDR3: CASSLAGRLQETQYF; DNA: TGCGCCAGCAGCTTGGCCGGCAGGCTCCAAGAGACCCAGTACTTC
size: many; V: TRBV6-1; J: TRBJ1-2; length: 13; D: .; CDR3: CASSEVGSSGYTF; DNA: TGTGCCAGCAGTGAAGTCGGCAGTAGTGGCTACACCTTC
size: .; V: TRBV11-2; J: TRBJ2-7; length: 11; D: .; CDR3: CASSLQGKQYF; DNA: TGTGCCAGCAGCTTACAGGGGAAGCAGTACTTC
size: few; V: TRBV15; J: TRBJ1-2; length: 13; D: TRBD1; CDR3: CATSDTGEYGYTF; DNA: TGTGCCACCAGTGATACAGGGGAGTATGGCTACACCTTC
size: many; V: TRBV28; J: TRBJ1-5; length: 15; D: .; CDR3: CASSLENVYNQPQHF; DNA: TGTGCCAGCAGCCTAGAGAATGTCTACAATCAGCCCCAGCATTTT
size: many; V: TRBV6-1; J: TRBJ1-1; length: 15; D: .; CDR3: CASSETWAGNTEAFF; DNA: TGTGCCAGCAGTGAAACTTGGGCGGGGAACACTGAAGCTTTCTTT
size: many; V: TRBV3-1; J: TRBJ1-6; length: 12; D: .; CDR3: CASSQRYSPLHF; DNA: TGTGCCAGCAGCCAAAGATATTCACCCCTCCACTTT
size: .; V: TRBV11-3; J: TRBJ2-1; length: 14; D: .; CDR3: CASSLRGGSNEQFF; DNA: TGTGCCAGCAGCTTGAGGGGAGGTAGCAATGAGCAGTTCTTC
size: many; V: TRBV11-3; J: TRBJ2-7; length: 14; D: .; CDR3: CASSLVRDAHEQYF; DNA: TGTGCCAGCAGCTTAGTAAGGGATGCGCACGAGCAGTACTTC
size: few; V: TRBV27; J: TRBJ1-4; length: 15; D: .; CDR3: CASSQEGPTNEKLFF; DNA: TGTGCCAGCAGCCAGGAGGGACCGACCAATGAAAAACTGTTTTTT
size: .; V: TRBV3-1; J: TRBJ2-1; length: 14; D: .; CDR3: CASEDRRGAHEQFF; DNA: TGTGCCAGCGAAGATCGCCGGGGGGCCCATGAGCAGTTCTTC
size: few; V: TRBV5-5; J: TRBJ1-4; length: 15; D: TRBD1; CDR3: CASSLEGQGREKLFF; DNA: TGTGCCAGCAGCTTGGAGGGACAGGGTCGCGAAAAACTGTTTTTT
size: .; V: TRBV24-1; J: TRBJ2-3; length: 16; D: TRBD1; CDR3: CATSGWGQGASDTQYF; DNA: TGTGCCACCAGTGGTTGGGGACAGGGGGCTTCAGATACGCAGTATTTT
size: many; V: TRBV6-1; J: TRBJ1-2; length: 17; D: .; CDR3: CASTLNPSGTDNYGYTF; DNA: TGTGCCAGCACCCTGAACCCTTCCGGGACGGATAACTATGGCTACACCTTC
size: many; V: TRBV2; J: TRBJ2-2; length: 15; D: TRBD2; CDR3: CASSSGGAFTGELFF; DNA: TGTGCCAGCTCCAGCGGGGGGGCGTTCACCGGGGAGCTGTTTTTT
size: once; V: TRBV11-2; J: TRBJ2-1; length: 15; D: .; CDR3: CASSSGQSWANEQFF; DNA: TGTGCCAGCAGCTCCGGACAGTCCTGGGCTAATGAGCAGTTCTTC
size: .; V: TRBV6-4; J: TRBJ1-2; length: 14; D: TRBD1; CDR3: CASSASGDSYGYTF; DNA: TGTGCCAGCAGTGCCTCTGGGGACAGTTATGGCTACACCTTC
size: .; V: TRBV12-3/TRBV12-4; J: TRBJ2-5; length: 11; D: .; CDR3: CASTSKETQYF; DNA: TGTGCCAGCACCAGTAAAGAGACCCAGTACTTC
size: many; V: TRBV6-6; J: TRBJ2-7; length: 15; D: TRBD2; CDR3: CASSYSAGDTYEQYF; DNA: TGTGCCAGCAGTTACTCGGCGGGGGATACCTACGAGCAGTACTTC
size: few; V: TRBV20-1; J: TRBJ1-6; length: 15; D: .; CDR3: CSAVQEGNPNSPLHF; DNA: TGCAGTGCTGTTCAAGAGGGAAACCCTAATTCACCCCTCCACTTT
size: many; V: TRBV5-1; J: TRBJ1-1; length: 15; D: .; CDR3: CASSWGGGENTEAFF; DNA: TGCGCCAGCAGCTGGGGCGGGGGTGAGAACACTGAAGCTTTCTTT
size: many; V: TRBV18; J: TRBJ2-5; length: 15; D: TRBD1; CDR3: CASSPGTGSQETQYF; DNA: TGTGCCAGCTCACCCGGGACAGGGAGCCAAGAGACCCAGTACTTC
size: many; V: TRBV6-1; J: TRBJ2-3; length: 14; D: .; CDR3: CASSSWDGTDTQYF; DNA: TGTGCCAGCAGTTCCTGGGACGGTACAGATACGCAGTATTTT
size: .; V: TRBV11-2; J: TRBJ2-3; length: 16; D: TRBD2; CDR3: CASSRYGTSGADTQYF; DNA: TGTGCCAGCAGCCGATATGGGACTAGCGGGGCGGATACGCAGTATTTT